The sample holds many counts of the clone carrying this T cell receptor (beta chain). The antigen is undetermined. No treatment had been given to any patient before thyroid surgery. Authors' data handling: The authors used CDR3 differences across clinicopathological groups to build a distant-metastasis classifier for papillary thyroid cancer. TCRdb re-called clones via MiXCR from the PCR reads. The V and J calls, along with clone size, are taken from TCRdb and not from the paper's own processing. This sample has approximately 20,000 clones, with 13% to 15% found just once. The record originates from a study of metastatic and nonmetastatic thyroid tumors. Study at large: Comparison of repertoires was carried out across blood and tumor or nodule tissue from malignant and benign thyroid patients.

Study conclusions and caveats: TCR beta diversity was reportedly significantly higher in malignant thyroid tumors than benign nodules, in blood and tumor.

This CDR3 is 14 amino acids long. Germline values: CDR1 DFQATT, CDR2 SNEGSKA (reference sequence). Between the trimmed V and J ends, which lost 3 bases and 3 bases, there was a span of 13 bases. The source material was tumor tissue. This sequence joins TRBV20-1 and TRBJ2-3; D might be TRBD1 (6 bases). The receptor was derived from a female donor with papillary thyroid cancer or a benign thyroid nodule (not recorded which). Some clones in this sample may be carry-over from other donors' samples. The CDR3 sequence: CSASWGQGTDTQYF. CDR3 in DNA: TGCAGTGCTAGTTGGGGGCAGGGAACAGATACGCAGTATTTT.